This T cell receptor beta chain was documented in a study of molecular identifiers for immune sequencing clone quantification. Whole-study findings and limits: In a background of around 1 million naive cells, spiked Jurkat TCR RNA from one cell was reportedly detectable.

This clonotype occurred many times. Its antigen remains unidentified. Each library that profiled naive CD8 cells came from roughly 20,000 to 1,000,000 sorted cells with 10%, 30% or 50% RNA. Generation of bulk TCR libraries relied on previously described methods and listed TCR primers. TCRdb passed the PCR reads through MiXCR, listing each CDR3 protein once. Here the sample spans approximately 54,000 distinct CDR3 sequences, approximately 26% being singletons. The germline gives CDR1 KGHDR, CDR2 SFDVKD. J was trimmed by 4 bases and V by 5 bases; bases with no gene match: 10. The CDR3 runs to 16 residues.

The material sequenced was naive CD8+ T cells from blood, with Jurkat cell RNA spiked in. The subset: FACS-sorted CD8+CD4-CCR7+CD45RA+ naive T cells. The TCR was taken from a human donor in good health. Some libraries in this study had Jurkat cell RNA spiked in. The V and J genes are TRBV24-1 and TRBJ2-3; TRBD1 agrees at 8 bases. DNA for the CDR3: TGTGCCACCAGTGGGACCCAGGGGGCTGACGCAGATACGCAGTATTTT. This codes for CATSGTQGADADTQYF.